Listed below are T cell receptor beta chains from one sample, sequenced in a study of blood T cell repertoires in COVID-19. Method: immunoSEQ multiplex PCR; TCRdb's copy keeps in-frame clones and lacks some. The sample contains around 100,000 clones, around 87% of which appear only once. The sample comprised peripheral blood. All receptors derive from a woman aged 45-60 years with COVID-19, enrolled during active disease. The CDR3 runs from the conserved cysteine through the conserved F or W. D genes are given only for firm matches. Clone size appears in some rows only: once, few, many, or a class for an expanded clone.

v_call,d_call,clone_size,j_call,cdr3_nt,cdr3_aa
TRBV30,.,.,TRBJ2-2,TGTGCCTGGAAGTCGAGGGGGAACACGAACTTCGGGGAGCTGTTTTTT,CAWKSRGNTNFGELFF
TRBV7-2,TRBD2,.,TRBJ2-1,TGTGCCAGCAGCTTCGCAGGACTAGCGGGGGGGCTAGGCAATGAGCAGTTCTTC,CASSFAGLAGGLGNEQFF
TRBV19,TRBD1,.,TRBJ2-7,TGTGCCAGTAGTATGGAGACAGGGGGCTACGAGCAGTACTTC,CASSMETGGYEQYF
TRBV27,.,.,TRBJ2-6,TGTGCCAGCAGTTTAACCCGAAACCCCCGACAGGTCTCTGGGGCCAACGTCCTGACTTTC,CASSLTRNPRQVSGANVLTF
TRBV10-3,TRBD1,.,TRBJ2-7,TGTGCCATCAGGGAACACGGACAGGGGTCCTACGAGCAGTACTTC,CAIREHGQGSYEQYF
TRBV7-2,.,.,TRBJ2-7,TGTGCCAGCAGCTTGGCAGGTCACTACGAGCAGTACTTC,CASSLAGHYEQYF
TRBV18,.,.,TRBJ1-5,TGTGCCAGCTCACCGCGGGACCTAAATCAGCCCCAGCATTTT,CASSPRDLNQPQHF
TRBV6-5,TRBD1,.,TRBJ2-1,TGTGCCAGCAGCTACTTCACGACAGGGGGAAACAATGAGCAGTTCTTC,CASSYFTTGGNNEQFF
TRBV6-7,TRBD2,.,TRBJ2-1,TGTGCCAGCAGTTACTCGACGGCGGGGGGGCGGAATGAGCAGTTCTTC,CASSYSTAGGRNEQFF
TRBV10-3,.,few,TRBJ2-5,TGTGCCATCAGGCGGGACTTGGAGGAGACCCAGTACTTC,CAIRRDLEETQYF
TRBV11-2,TRBD1,.,TRBJ1-1,TGTGCCAGCAGCTTAGGGACAGGGGCATTTGCTTTCTTT,CASSLGTGAFAFF
TRBV6-5,.,.,TRBJ1-4,TGTGCCAGCAGTTACGCCGGGGGGCGGCGTGAAAAACTGTTTTTT,CASSYAGGRREKLFF
TRBV3-1/TRBV3-2,TRBD1,.,TRBJ2-4,TGTGCCAGCAGCCGGTCGACAGGGGATCAAGACATTCAGTACTTC,CASSRSTGDQDIQYF
TRBV4-3,TRBD2,.,TRBJ2-1,TGCGCCAGCAGCCAGGAGGTAGCGGGGGCCTACAATGAGCAGTTCTTC,CASSQEVAGAYNEQFF
TRBV14,.,.,TRBJ2-1,TGTGCCAGCAGCCAAGAGGAGATTCTCTACAATGAGCAGTTCTTC,CASSQEEILYNEQFF
TRBV27,.,.,TRBJ1-6,TGTGCCAGCAGGGACGGGGGGCCTTCACCCCTCCACTTT,CASRDGGPSPLHF
TRBV4-1,.,.,TRBJ1-3,TGCGCCAGCAGCCAAGATGGGCTTGGAGCGGGGATCTCTGGAAACACCATATATTTT,CASSQDGLGAGISGNTIYF
TRBV9,.,.,TRBJ2-7,TGTGCCAGCAGCCAAGGGGTGACCTACGAGCAGTACTTC,CASSQGVTYEQYF
TRBV18,.,few,TRBJ2-7,TGTGCCAGCTCACCACCGACGGCTAGTCGCGAGCAGTACTTC,CASSPPTASREQYF
TRBV2,TRBD1,.,TRBJ2-5,TGTGCCAGCAGTCCTGGGACAGGGGGGCAAGAGACCCAGTACTTC,CASSPGTGGQETQYF
TRBV6-5,.,.,TRBJ2-7,TGTGCCAGCGGATCCGGGACTTTGGTTTCCGAGCAGTACTTC,CASGSGTLVSEQYF
TRBV28,TRBD2,.,TRBJ2-1,TGTGCCAGCAGTCCCGGGGGGGTCGGGGAGCAGTTCTTC,CASSPGGVGEQFF
TRBV19,TRBD2,.,TRBJ2-2,TGTGCCAGTAGGTGGGGTAGCGGGGGGCCAGAAACGAACACCGGGGAGCTGTTTTTT,CASRWGSGGPETNTGELFF
TRBV12-5,TRBD2,.,TRBJ2-7,TGTGCTAGTGGTTTGGTATCTAGGCGGGGGGCCACCTACGAGCAGTACTTC,CASGLVSRRGATYEQYF
TRBV2,TRBD2,.,TRBJ2-1,TGTGCCAGCAGTGAATTGGGGCTAGCGGGGGTTGAGCAGTTCTTC,CASSELGLAGVEQFF
TRBV2,.,.,TRBJ1-1,TGTGCCAGCAGTAGAGAGAAGAACACTGAAGCTTTCTTT,CASSREKNTEAFF
TRBV29-1,.,.,TRBJ2-7,TGCAGCGTTGAAGATCGATTTAGCTCCTACGAGCAGTACTTC,CSVEDRFSSYEQYF
TRBV10-1,TRBD1,once,TRBJ2-2,TGCGCCAGCAGTAAACAGGGGGCAAACACCGGGGAGCTGTTTTTT,CASSKQGANTGELFF
TRBV6-2/TRBV6-3,.,.,TRBJ2-2,TGTGCCAGCAGTACCGGGATTTACACCGGGGAGCTGTTTTTT,CASSTGIYTGELFF